The clone carrying this TCR beta chain has more than one count but fewer than ten. Its target is not known. Primed by a sample-barcoded 5' primer and a J-beta primer mix, a second PCR proceeded for 7 to 11 cycles. Sequencing yielded, for each sample, at least 2.5 million paired-end reads carrying CDR3. TCRdb independently ran MiXCR on the 5' RACE reads; one entry per CDR3 protein. Of 650,000 to 800,000 distinct CDR3 sequences detected, roughly 44% appear once; the ten largest clones hold under 20%. This sample is drawn from a study of blood T cells in healthy people across ages. Overall study results and limits: TCR beta diversity, measured per million T cells, fell in a roughly linear way with age.

There are 14 residues in the CDR3. Germline V gene lookup returns CDR1 LGHDT and CDR2 YNNKEL (reference sequence). V gave up 1 base and J gave up 7 bases; unmatched junction bases: 4. Sequenced sample: blood. The source is a man aged 55 to 70 in good health. The chain carries TRBV3-1 and TRBJ2-4, with 7 bases that match TRBD1. The CDR3 region is CASSQVEGANIQYF. The CDR3, as DNA: TGTGCCAGCAGCCAAGTCGAGGGGGCGAACATTCAGTACTTC.